The next 16 T cell receptor beta chains were all read from a single sample in a study of CD4 T cells in relation to SARS-CoV-2 and coronaviruses. For these TCRs, the target antigens are not known. The repertoire was sequenced with immunoSEQ multiplex PCR; TCRdb's copy has only in-frame clones and lacks some. The data hold about 26,000 clones, with around 73% observed a single time. The unexposed donors gave CD4+ T cells in about 2010-2019, prior to COVID-19. The cells were cultured for approximately 10 days before CD4+ T cells were isolated. Source material: CD4+ T cells from PBMCs, cultured in vitro. The receptors here all came from a human donor in good health.

In DNA, the CDR3 is TGTGCCAGCAGCCCTGGGGACAGGCCCACTGAAGCTTTCTTT. It specifies CASSPGDRPTEAFF. The genes are TRBV28 and TRBJ1-1, with 8 bases fitting TRBD1. Germline CDR1 is MDHEN and CDR2 is SYDVKM. After removal of 6 bases from V and 4 bases from J, the junction contained 7 bases not matched to a gene. This CDR3 is 14 amino acids long. Using reference TRBV28 and TRBJ1-1 for the parts outside the CDR3, the full variable domain is DVKVTQSSRYLVKRTGEKVFLECVQDMDHENMFWYRQDPGLGLRLIYFSYDVKMKEKGDIPEGYSVSREKKERFSLILESASTNQTSMYLCASSPGDRPTEAFFGQGTRLTVV.

The V and J genes are TRBV6-4 and TRBJ2-7, with D maybe TRBD2 (6 bases). Germline CDR1 and CDR2: MRHNA and SNTAGT. The CDR3 length is 17 residues. V was pared by 8 bases and J by 2 bases, with 25 bases between. The CDR3 spells CASLAGPGSERTYEQYF. CDR3 bases: TGTGCCAGCCTCGCGGGACCCGGGTCGGAGAGAACCTACGAGCAGTACTTC.

The rearrangement uses TRBV5-1 and TRBJ2-3, with 12 nucleotides matching TRBD1. Losses at the gene ends were 3 bases for V and 4 bases for J; bases not matched to a gene: 3. The CDR3 is 15 amino acids. CDR1 SGHRS and CDR2 YFSETQ come from the germline V gene. As DNA, the CDR3 is TGCGCCAGCAGCTCCGGGACAGGGGGCGCAGATACGCAGTATTTT. Protein: CASSSGTGGADTQYF.

This chain uses TRBV18 with TRBJ1-1; 8 bases map to TRBD1. Trimming cost V 4 bases and J 3 bases; bases outside gene matches: 4. CDR1 is KGHSH and CDR2 is LQKENI in the germline V gene. The CDR3 contains 14 residues. The CDR3 protein is CASSHGTGHTEAFF. The CDR3 nucleotides read TGTGCCAGCTCACATGGGACAGGACACACTGAAGCTTTCTTT.

CDR3 loop: CASSQDGRRGTQYF. The CDR3 nucleotides are TGCGCCAGCAGCCAAGATGGCAGGCGGGGGACCCAGTACTTC. This sequence joins TRBV4-3 and TRBJ2-5, with a tentative D call TRBD2 (6 bases). Trimming cost V 0 bases and J 7 bases, with 12 bases left between them. The CDR3 length is 14 residues. Germline V lookup: CDR1 LGHNA, CDR2 YSLEER.

This clone was seen a few times. V and J are TRBV18 and TRBJ1-1; possibly TRBD1 for D (5 bases). V dropped 3 bases and J dropped 8 bases, with 25 bases sitting between them. This CDR3 contains 17 residues. Germline assignment: CDR1 KGHSH and CDR2 LQKENI. The DNA of the CDR3 is TGTGCCAGCTCACCTTCCGAACACGGGGCTGTACCTAGGGAAGCTTTCTTT. It yields the protein CASSPSEHGAVPREAFF.

Comments on this clone: Given the absence of the conserved phenylalanine or tryptophan at the CDR3 end, a read error is likely. The DNA is left out, because the CDR3 cannot be placed on it with certainty; the CDR3 is given as TCRdb lists it. J is TRBJ2-7 and V is TRBV7-2; TRBD1, the table's D call, lacks a check against the DNA. The CDR3 length is 10 residues, termini included. Germline V gene sequence: CDR1 SGHTA, CDR2 FQGNSA. Here the CDR3 reads CASSWGSGGD.

In DNA form, the CDR3 reads TGTGCCAGTAGTATCGGAACAGGGTACAATGAGCAGTTCTTC. Translation: CASSIGTGYNEQFF. The chain joins TRBV19 to TRBJ2-1; D may be TRBD1 (6 bases). CDR3 length equals 14 residues. V gave up 3 bases and J gave up 4 bases, with 10 bases separating them. CDR1 and CDR2 (germline): LNHDA, SQIVND (reference sequence). The whole variable domain, remainder taken from reference TRBV19 and TRBJ2-1, is DGGITQSPKYLFRKEGQNVTLSCEQNLNHDAMYWYRQDPGQGLRLIYYSQIVNDFQKGDIAEGYSVSREKKESFPLTVTSAQKNPTAFYLCASSIGTGYNEQFFGPGTRLTVL.

This clone was found once. The chain uses TRBV18 and TRBJ1-2, with 7 nucleotides matching TRBD1. The CDR3 covers 14 residues. Germline trimming cut 5 bases from V and 8 bases from J; bases unmatched to any gene: 11. CDR1 and CDR2 (germline): KGHSH, LQKENI. The CDR3 nucleotides are TGTGCCAGCTCAGGCGGGCAGGGGGTAGGAGGCTACACCTTC. It encodes CASSGGQGVGGYTF.

The chain is built from TRBV6-6 and TRBJ1-5, with TRBD1 identical over 8 bases. After removal of 6 bases from V and 5 bases from J, the junction contained 6 bases not matched to a gene. From germline, CDR1 is MNHNY and CDR2 SVGAGI (reference sequence). CDR3 length equals 14 residues. The DNA of the CDR3 is TGTGCCAGCAGGCCCGGACAGGGTTATCAGCCCCAGCATTTT. It encodes CASRPGQGYQPQHF.

The chain is built from TRBV3-1 (or the pseudogene TRBV3-2) and TRBJ2-5; 9 bases agree with TRBD1. The ends lost 4 bases at V and 5 bases at J; junction bases unmatched: 8. Germline assignment: CDR1 LGHDT and CDR2 YNNKEL (reference sequence). CDR3 length: 15 amino acids. In DNA, the CDR3 is TGTGCCAGCAGCCTCGGGACAGGGCGGATGGAGACCCAGTACTTC. It encodes CASSLGTGRMETQYF.

V gene TRBV7-3 combines with J gene TRBJ2-5, with D maybe TRBD2 (6 bases). Germline CDR1 is SGHTA and CDR2 is FQGTGA. This CDR3 is built from 15 residues. The V and J ends lost 5 bases and 5 bases respectively, with 18 bases between them. In DNA, the CDR3 is TGTGCCAGCAGCGAATTGGCGGGGAGTTGGGAGACCCAGTACTTC. Translated, it gives CASSELAGSWETQYF.

J is TRBJ1-1 and V is TRBV7-6; no clear D. The CDR3 runs to 15 residues. V was clipped by 3 bases and J by 1 base, with 12 bases between them. Per germline, CDR1 SGHVS and CDR2 FNYEAQ. The DNA for the CDR3 is TGTGCCAGCAGCTTCGGTGGAGGGCAGAACACTGAAGCTTTCTTT. It translates to CASSFGGGQNTEAFF.

The CDR3 nucleotides are TGCAGCGTCAAGACTAGCGGGACCGGGGAGCTGTTTTTT. This codes for CSVKTSGTGELFF. The rearrangement links TRBV29-1 to TRBJ2-2; TRBD2 matches 10 bases. Germline V gene sequence: CDR1 SQVTM, CDR2 ANQGSEA. The CDR3 runs 13 residues. Unmatched junction bases numbered 3, after V lost 6 bases and J lost 5 bases.

This sequence joins TRBV7-2 and TRBJ1-4; tentatively, D is TRBD1 (6 bases). This CDR3 is built from 14 residues. Germline values: CDR1 SGHTA, CDR2 FQGNSA. Trimming cost V 5 bases and J 0 bases, with 7 bases left between them. This CDR3 is CASSRQATNEKLFF. In nucleotides, the CDR3 is TGTGCCAGCAGCAGACAGGCAACTAATGAAAAACTGTTTTTT.

This chain uses TRBV11-3 with TRBJ2-5, with 10 nucleotides matching TRBD2. Per germline, CDR1 SGHNT and CDR2 YENEEA. The CDR3 extends over 18 amino acids. J was trimmed by 3 bases and V by 5 bases; bases with no gene match: 15. The CDR3 coding sequence is TGTGCCAGCAGCACCGGACGATTTAGCGGGGGGCCGAAAGAGACCCAGTACTTC. This sequence encodes CASSTGRFSGGPKETQYF. The whole variable domain, filled in from reference TRBV11-3 and TRBJ2-5, reads EAGVVQSPRYKIIEKKQPVAFWCNPISGHNTLYWYLQNLGQGPELLIRYENEEAVDDSQLPKDRFSAERLKGVDSTLKIQPAELGDSAVYLCASSTGRFSGGPKETQYFGPGTRLLVL.